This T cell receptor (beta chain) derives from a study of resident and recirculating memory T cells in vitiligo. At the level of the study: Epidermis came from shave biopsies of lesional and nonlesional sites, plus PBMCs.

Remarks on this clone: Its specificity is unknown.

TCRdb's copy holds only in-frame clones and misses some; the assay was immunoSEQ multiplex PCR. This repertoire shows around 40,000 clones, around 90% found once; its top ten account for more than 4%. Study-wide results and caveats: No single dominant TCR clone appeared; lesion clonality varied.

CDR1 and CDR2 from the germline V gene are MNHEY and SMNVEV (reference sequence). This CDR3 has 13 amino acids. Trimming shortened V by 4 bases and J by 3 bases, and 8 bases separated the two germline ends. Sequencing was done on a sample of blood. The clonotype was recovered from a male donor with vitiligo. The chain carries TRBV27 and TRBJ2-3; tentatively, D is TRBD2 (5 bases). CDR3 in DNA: TGTGCCAGCAGTTGGCTAGCTACAGATACGCAGTATTTT. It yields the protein CASSWLATDTQYF.